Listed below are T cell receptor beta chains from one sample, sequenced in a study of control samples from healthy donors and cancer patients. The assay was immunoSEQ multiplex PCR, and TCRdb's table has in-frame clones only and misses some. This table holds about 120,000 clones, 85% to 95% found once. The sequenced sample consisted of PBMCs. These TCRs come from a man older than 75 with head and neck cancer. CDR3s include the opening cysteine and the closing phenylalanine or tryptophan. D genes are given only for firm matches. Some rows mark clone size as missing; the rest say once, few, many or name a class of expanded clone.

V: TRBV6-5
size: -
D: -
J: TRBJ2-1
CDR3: CASSYYKSSYNEQFF
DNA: TGTGCCAGCAGTTACTATAAAAGCTCCTACAATGAGCAGTTCTTC

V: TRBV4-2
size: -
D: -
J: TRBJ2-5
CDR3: CASSQRGGTQETQYF
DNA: TGTGCCAGCAGCCAAAGGGGCGGGACACAAGAGACCCAGTACTTC

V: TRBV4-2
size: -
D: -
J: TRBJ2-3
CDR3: CASSQETQAPPSTQYF
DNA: TGTGCCAGCAGCCAAGAGACTCAGGCTCCCCCTTCTACGCAGTATTTT

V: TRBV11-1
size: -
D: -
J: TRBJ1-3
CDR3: CASSLAGNSGNTIYF
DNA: TGTGCCAGCAGCTTAGCGGGCAACTCTGGAAACACCATATATTTT

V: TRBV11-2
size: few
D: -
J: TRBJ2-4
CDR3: CASSLGVGALASKNIQYF
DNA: TGTGCCAGCAGCTTAGGAGTTGGGGCCCTCGCGTCCAAAAACATTCAGTACTTC

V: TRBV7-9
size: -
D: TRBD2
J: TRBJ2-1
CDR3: CASSLVAGGPGQFF
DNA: TGTGCCAGCAGCTTAGTTGCGGGAGGGCCCGGGCAGTTCTTC

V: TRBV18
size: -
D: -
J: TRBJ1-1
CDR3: CASATGSNTEAFF
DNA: TGTGCCAGCGCGACAGGATCGAACACTGAAGCTTTCTTT

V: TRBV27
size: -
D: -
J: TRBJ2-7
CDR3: CASTPRREFGEQYF
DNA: TGTGCCAGCACCCCACGGAGGGAATTCGGCGAGCAGTACTTC

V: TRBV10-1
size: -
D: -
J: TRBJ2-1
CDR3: CASSPRGTARDEQFF
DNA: TGCGCCAGCAGCCCAAGAGGGACTGCCCGCGATGAGCAGTTCTTC

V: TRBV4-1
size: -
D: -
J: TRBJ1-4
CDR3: CASSQDRGRVEKLFF
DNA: TGCGCCAGCAGCCAAGATCGGGGAAGGGTTGAAAAACTGTTTTTT

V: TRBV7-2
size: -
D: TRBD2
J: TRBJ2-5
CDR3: CASSSTGLAGLYQETQYF
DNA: TGTGCCAGCAGCTCGACCGGACTAGCGGGACTGTACCAAGAGACCCAGTACTTC

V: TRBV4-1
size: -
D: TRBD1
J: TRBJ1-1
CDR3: CASSQGPRQGAEAFF
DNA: TGCGCCAGCAGCCAAGGTCCAAGACAGGGGGCTGAAGCTTTCTTT

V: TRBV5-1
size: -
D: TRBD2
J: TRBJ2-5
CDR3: CASSRTSGGAFQETQYF
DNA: TGCGCCAGCAGCAGGACTAGCGGGGGGGCCTTCCAAGAGACCCAGTACTTC

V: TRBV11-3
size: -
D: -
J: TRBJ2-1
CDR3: CASSTGAPEGNEQFF
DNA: TGTGCCAGCAGCACCGGGGCTCCGGAGGGCAATGAGCAGTTCTTC

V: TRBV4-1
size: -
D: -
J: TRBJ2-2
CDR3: CASSQAHIGLIGELFF
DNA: TGCGCCAGCAGCCAAGCCCATATAGGCCTTATCGGGGAGCTGTTTTTT

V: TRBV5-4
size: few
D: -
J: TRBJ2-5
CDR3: CASSFRGASETQYF
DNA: TGTGCCAGCAGCTTCCGGGGGGCGTCAGAGACCCAGTACTTC

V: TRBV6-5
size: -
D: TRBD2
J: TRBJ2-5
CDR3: CATRLAGAQETQYF
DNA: TGTGCCACCCGACTAGCGGGAGCACAAGAGACCCAGTACTTC

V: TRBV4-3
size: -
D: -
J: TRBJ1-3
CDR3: CASSQETGFAGNTIYF
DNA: TGCGCCAGCAGCCAGGAAACAGGGTTTGCTGGAAACACCATATATTTT

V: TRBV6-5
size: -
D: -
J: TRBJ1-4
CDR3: CASSYDYSSFNVLFF
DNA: TGTGCCAGCAGTTACGATTACAGCTCATTTAACGTGCTGTTTTTT

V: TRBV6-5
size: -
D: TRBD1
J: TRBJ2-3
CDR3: CASSRQGTDTQYF
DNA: TGTGCCAGCAGTCGACAGGGAACAGATACGCAGTATTTT

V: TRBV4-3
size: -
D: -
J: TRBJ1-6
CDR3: CASSQAHLNSPLHF
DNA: TGCGCCAGCAGCCAAGCGCACCTTAATTCACCCCTCCACTTT

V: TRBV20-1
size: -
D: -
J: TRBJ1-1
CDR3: CSARVGFF
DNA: TGCAGTGCTAGGGTGGGTTTCTTT

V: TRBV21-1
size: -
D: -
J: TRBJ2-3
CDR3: CASSKLTGSTDTQYF
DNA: TGTGCCAGCAGCAAATTAACGGGAAGCACAGATACGCAGTATTTT

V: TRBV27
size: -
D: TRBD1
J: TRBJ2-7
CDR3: CASSSYRGGTGVNEQYF
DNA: TGTGCCAGCAGTTCATACAGGGGCGGGACAGGGGTCAACGAGCAGTACTTC

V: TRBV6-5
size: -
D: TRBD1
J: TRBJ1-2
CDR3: CASSPPGQDRYTF
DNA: TGTGCCAGCAGTCCGCCGGGACAGGACCGCTACACCTTC

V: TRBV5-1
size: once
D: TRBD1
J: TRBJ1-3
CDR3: CASSVGQGVGNTIYF
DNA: TGCGCCAGCAGCGTTGGACAGGGGGTTGGAAACACCATATATTTT

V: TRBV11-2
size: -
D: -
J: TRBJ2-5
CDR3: CASSTGTPDGTQYF
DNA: TGTGCCAGCAGCACAGGGACCCCTGATGGGACCCAGTACTTC

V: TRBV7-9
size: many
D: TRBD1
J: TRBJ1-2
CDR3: CASSPIGGQGTRNYGYTF
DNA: TGTGCCAGCAGCCCCATCGGGGGACAGGGCACCAGGAACTATGGCTACACCTTC

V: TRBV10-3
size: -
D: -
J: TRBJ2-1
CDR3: CASHGGEANEQFF
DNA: TGTGCCTCTCATGGGGGAGAGGCCAATGAGCAGTTCTTC

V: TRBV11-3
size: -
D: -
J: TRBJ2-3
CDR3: CASSLGLAITDTQYF
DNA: TGTGCCAGCAGCTTAGGGCTAGCGATCACAGATACGCAGTATTTT

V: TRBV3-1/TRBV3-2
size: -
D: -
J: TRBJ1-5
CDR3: CASSLGSGLDQPQHF
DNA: TGTGCCAGCAGCCTCGGGTCGGGGCTGGATCAGCCCCAGCATTTT

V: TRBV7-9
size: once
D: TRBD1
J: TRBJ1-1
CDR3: CASSKRTGPNTEAFF
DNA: TGTGCCAGCAGCAAGCGGACAGGGCCGAACACTGAAGCTTTCTTT

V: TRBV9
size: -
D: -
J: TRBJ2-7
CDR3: CASSAGIGKGSYEQYF
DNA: TGTGCCAGCAGCGCCGGCATAGGTAAAGGGTCCTACGAGCAGTACTTC

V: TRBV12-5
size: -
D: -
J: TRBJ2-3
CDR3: CASVQASTDTQYF
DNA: TGTGCTAGTGTTCAGGCTAGCACAGATACGCAGTATTTT

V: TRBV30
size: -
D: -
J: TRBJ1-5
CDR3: CAWSADPWGNQPQHF
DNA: TGTGCCTGGAGTGCGGACCCTTGGGGCAATCAGCCCCAGCATTTT

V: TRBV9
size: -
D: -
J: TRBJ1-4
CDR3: CASSQIWGSNEKLFF
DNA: TGTGCCAGCAGCCAAATCTGGGGGTCAAATGAAAAACTGTTTTTT

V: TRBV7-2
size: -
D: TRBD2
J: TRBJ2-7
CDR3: CASSLALAGTSYEQYF
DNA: TGTGCCAGCAGCTTAGCCTTAGCGGGGACCTCCTACGAGCAGTACTTC

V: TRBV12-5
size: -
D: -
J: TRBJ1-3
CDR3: CASGFGSSSGNTIYF
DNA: TGTGCTAGTGGTTTCGGTAGCTCCTCTGGAAACACCATATATTTT

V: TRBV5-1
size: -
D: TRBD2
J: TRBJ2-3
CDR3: CASKRGSDTQYF
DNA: TGCGCCAGCAAGCGGGGGTCCGATACGCAGTATTTT

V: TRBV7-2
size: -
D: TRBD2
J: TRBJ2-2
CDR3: CASTLAGTNTGELFF
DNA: TGTGCCAGCACCCTAGCGGGAACGAACACCGGGGAGCTGTTTTTT

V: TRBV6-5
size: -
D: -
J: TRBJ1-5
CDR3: CASRDRRGNQPQHF
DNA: TGTGCCAGCAGGGACAGAAGGGGCAATCAGCCCCAGCATTTT

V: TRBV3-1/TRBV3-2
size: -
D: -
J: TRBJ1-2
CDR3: CASNHGGNYGYTF
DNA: TGTGCCAGCAACCACGGGGGGAACTATGGCTACACCTTC

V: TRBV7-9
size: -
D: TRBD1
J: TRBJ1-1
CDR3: CASSPLWTGVRNTEAFF
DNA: TGTGCCAGCAGCCCCTTATGGACAGGGGTTAGGAACACTGAAGCTTTCTTT

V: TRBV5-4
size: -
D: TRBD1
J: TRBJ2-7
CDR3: CASSLTRQGEQYF
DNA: TGTGCCAGCAGCTTGACCCGACAGGGCGAGCAGTACTTC

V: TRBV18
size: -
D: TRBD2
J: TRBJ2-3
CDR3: CASTGLAGSSTDTQYF
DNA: TGTGCCAGCACTGGACTAGCGGGAAGTAGCACAGATACGCAGTATTTT